The entry below describes one T cell receptor (beta chain). The data originate from a study of shared T cell receptors in the human thymus. Sequencing was performed with immunoSEQ multiplex PCR; in TCRdb, only in-frame clones are kept and a portion is missing. The top ten clones hold under 0.012% of a sample with more than 550,000 clones, 75% to 90% of them seen once. The V gene's germline CDR1 is MNHEY and CDR2 SMNVEV (reference sequence). This CDR3 is 17 amino acids long. V was trimmed by 4 bases and J by 4 bases, leaving 20 bases between them. This same sample was also taken into another study, of human thymus T cells.

Sequencing was performed on thymocytes. This chain connects TRBV27 to TRBJ2-1, with a possible D match to TRBD2 (5 bases). The clonotype comes from a girl under three years old with a congenital heart defect. In DNA, the CDR3 is TGTGCCAGCAGTTGCACAAGCGTCGGGGTTTCGTACAATGAGCAGTTCTTC. This sequence encodes CASSCTSVGVSYNEQFF.